The source of this TCR beta chain is a study of control samples from healthy donors and cancer patients. Assay used: immunoSEQ multiplex PCR; TCRdb lists only in-frame clones, some missing. This sample has nearly 200,000 clones, with around 93% found just once. The CDR3 loop spans 14 amino acids. CDR1 is LNHDA and CDR2 is SQIVND in the germline V gene (reference sequence). With 7 bases clipped from V and 6 bases from J, the junction kept 8 bases outside the gene matches. Sequencing was carried out using blood. The clonotype originates from a man aged 30-40 years in good health. J is TRBJ1-5 and V is TRBV19; 8 bases align to TRBD1. CDR3 region: CASKAGGGGQPQHF. The DNA for the CDR3 is TGTGCCAGTAAGGCAGGGGGCGGGGGTCAGCCCCAGCATTTT.